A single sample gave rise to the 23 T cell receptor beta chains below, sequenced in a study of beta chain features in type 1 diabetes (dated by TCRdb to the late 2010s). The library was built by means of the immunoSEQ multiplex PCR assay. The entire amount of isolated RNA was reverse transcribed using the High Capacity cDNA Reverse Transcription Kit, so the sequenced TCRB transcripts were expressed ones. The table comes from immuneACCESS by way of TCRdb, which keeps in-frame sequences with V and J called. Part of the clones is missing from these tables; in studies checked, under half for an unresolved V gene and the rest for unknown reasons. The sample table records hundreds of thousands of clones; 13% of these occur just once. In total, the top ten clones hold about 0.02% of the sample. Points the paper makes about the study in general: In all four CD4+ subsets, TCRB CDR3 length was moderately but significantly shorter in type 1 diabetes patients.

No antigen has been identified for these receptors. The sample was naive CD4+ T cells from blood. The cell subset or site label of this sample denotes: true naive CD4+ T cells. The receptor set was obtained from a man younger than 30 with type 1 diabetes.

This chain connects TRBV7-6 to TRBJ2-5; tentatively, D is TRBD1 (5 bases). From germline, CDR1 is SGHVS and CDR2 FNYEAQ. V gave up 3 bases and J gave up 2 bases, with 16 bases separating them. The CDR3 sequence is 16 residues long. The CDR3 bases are TGTGCCAGCAGCTTCTGGGGCACGTTGGGTCAAGAGACCCAGTACTTC. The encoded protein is CASSFWGTLGQETQYF. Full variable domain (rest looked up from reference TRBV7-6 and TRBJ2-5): GAGVSQSPRYKVTKRGQDVALRCDPISGHVSLYWYRQALGQGPEFLTYFNYEAQQDKSGLPNDRFSAERPEGSISTLTIQRTEQRDSAMYRCASSFWGTLGQETQYFGPGTRLLVL.

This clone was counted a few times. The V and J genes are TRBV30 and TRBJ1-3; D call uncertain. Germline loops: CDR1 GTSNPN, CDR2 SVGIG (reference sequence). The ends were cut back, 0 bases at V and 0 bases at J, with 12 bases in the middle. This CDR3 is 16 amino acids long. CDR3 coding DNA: TGTGCCTGGAGTGTCGACGGACCCTCCTCTGGAAACACCATATATTTT. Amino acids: CAWSVDGPSSGNTIYF.

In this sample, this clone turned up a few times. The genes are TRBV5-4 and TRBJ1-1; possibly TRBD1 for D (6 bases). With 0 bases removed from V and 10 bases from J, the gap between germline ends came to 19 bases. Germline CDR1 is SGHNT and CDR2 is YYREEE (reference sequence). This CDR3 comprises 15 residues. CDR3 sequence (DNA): TGTGCCAGCAGCTTGGGAGGGGGATCTGGGTTTGGAGCTTTCTTT. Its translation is CASSLGGGSGFGAFF.

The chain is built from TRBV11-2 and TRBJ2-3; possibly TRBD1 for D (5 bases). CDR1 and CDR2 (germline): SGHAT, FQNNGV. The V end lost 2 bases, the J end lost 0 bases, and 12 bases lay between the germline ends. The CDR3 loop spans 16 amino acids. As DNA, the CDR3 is TGTGCCAGCAGCTTACTCAGACAGATTAGCACAGATACGCAGTATTTT. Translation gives CASSLLRQISTDTQYF.

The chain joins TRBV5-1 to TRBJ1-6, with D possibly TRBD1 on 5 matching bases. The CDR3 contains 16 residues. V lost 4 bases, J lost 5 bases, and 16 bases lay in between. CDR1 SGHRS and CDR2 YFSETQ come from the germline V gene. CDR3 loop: CASSPTVREDNSPLHF. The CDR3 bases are TGCGCCAGCAGCCCGACCGTCAGGGAGGATAATTCACCCCTCCACTTT.

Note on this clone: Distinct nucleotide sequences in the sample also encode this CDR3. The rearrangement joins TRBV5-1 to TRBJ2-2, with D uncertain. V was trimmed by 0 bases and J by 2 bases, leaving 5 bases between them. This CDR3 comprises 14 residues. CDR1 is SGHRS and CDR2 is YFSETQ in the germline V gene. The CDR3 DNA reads TGCGCCAGCAGCTTGGGACAAAACACCGGGGAGCTGTTTTTT. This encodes CASSLGQNTGELFF.

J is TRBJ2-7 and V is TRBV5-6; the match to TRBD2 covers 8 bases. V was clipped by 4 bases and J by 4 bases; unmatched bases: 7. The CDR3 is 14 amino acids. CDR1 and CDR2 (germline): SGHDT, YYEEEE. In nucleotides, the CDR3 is TGTGCCAGCAGCCCTCTGGCGGGGGGATACGAGCAGTACTTC. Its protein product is CASSPLAGGYEQYF.

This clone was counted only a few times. The CDR3 reads CASSLYSLGQGVSNQPQHF. The CDR3, as DNA: TGTGCCAGCAGTTTATATTCTTTGGGACAGGGCGTTAGCAATCAGCCCCAGCATTTT. The chain combines TRBV28 with TRBJ1-5, with TRBD1 identical over 9 bases. The trim removed 1 base at V and 0 bases at J, leaving 10 bases unmatched. The CDR3 consists of 19 residues. CDR1 MDHEN and CDR2 SYDVKM come from the germline V gene.

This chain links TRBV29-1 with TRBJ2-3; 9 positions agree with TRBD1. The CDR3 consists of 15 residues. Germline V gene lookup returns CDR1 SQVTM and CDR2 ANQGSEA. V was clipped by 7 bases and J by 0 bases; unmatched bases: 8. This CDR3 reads CSGRQGGPSTDTQYF. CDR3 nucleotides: TGCAGCGGAAGACAGGGGGGACCTAGCACAGATACGCAGTATTTT.

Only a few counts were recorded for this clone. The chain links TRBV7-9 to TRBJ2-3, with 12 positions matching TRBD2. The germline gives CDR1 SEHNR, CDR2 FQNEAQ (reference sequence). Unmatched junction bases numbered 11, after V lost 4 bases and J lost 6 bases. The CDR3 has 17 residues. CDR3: CASSSFWTSGVFDTQYF. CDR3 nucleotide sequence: TGTGCCAGCAGCTCCTTCTGGACTAGCGGGGTTTTCGATACGCAGTATTTT.

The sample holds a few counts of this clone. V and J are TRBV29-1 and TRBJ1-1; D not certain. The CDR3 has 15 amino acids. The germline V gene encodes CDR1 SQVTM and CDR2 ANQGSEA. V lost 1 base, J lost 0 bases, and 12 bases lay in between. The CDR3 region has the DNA TGCAGCGTTGAAGTTAGGCGTCGGATGAACACTGAAGCTTTCTTT. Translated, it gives CSVEVRRRMNTEAFF.

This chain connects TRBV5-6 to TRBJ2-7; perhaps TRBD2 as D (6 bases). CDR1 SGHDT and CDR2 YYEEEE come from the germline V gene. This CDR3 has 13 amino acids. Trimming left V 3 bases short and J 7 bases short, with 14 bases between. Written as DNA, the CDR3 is TGTGCCAGCAGCTCCTCCCCCGGGGGTGAGCAGTACTTC. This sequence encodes CASSSSPGGEQYF.

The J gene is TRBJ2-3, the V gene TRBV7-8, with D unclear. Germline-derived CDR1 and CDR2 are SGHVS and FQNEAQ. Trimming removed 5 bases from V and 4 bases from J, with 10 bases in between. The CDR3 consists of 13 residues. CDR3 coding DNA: TGTGCCAGCAGCGTCGGTTGGGCAGATACGCAGTATTTT. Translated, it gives CASSVGWADTQYF.

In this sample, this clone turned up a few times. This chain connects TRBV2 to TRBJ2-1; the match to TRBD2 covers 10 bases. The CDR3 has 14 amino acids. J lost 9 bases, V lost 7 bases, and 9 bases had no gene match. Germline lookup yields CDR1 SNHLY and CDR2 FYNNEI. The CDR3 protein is CASTPERGGTEQFF. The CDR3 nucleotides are TGTGCCAGCACTCCAGAGCGGGGGGGTACTGAGCAGTTCTTC. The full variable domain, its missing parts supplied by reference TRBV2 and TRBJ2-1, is EPEVTQTPSHQVTQMGQEVILRCVPISNHLYFYWYRQILGQKVEFLVSFYNNEISEKSEIFDDQFSVERPDGSNFTLKIRSTKLEDSAMYFCASTPERGGTEQFFGPGTRLTVL.

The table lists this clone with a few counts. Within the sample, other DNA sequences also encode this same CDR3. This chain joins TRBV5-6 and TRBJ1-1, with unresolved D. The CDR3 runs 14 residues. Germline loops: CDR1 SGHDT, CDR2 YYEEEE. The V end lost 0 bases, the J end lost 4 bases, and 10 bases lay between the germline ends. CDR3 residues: CASSLAGRFTEAFF. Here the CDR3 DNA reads TGTGCCAGCAGCTTGGCCGGCAGGTTCACTGAAGCTTTCTTT.

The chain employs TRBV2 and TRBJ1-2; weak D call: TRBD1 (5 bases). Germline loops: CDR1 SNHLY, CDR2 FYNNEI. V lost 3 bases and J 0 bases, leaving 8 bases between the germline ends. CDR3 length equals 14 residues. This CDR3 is CASSEGTTNYGYTF. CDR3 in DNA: TGTGCCAGCAGTGAGGGGACCACTAACTATGGCTACACCTTC.

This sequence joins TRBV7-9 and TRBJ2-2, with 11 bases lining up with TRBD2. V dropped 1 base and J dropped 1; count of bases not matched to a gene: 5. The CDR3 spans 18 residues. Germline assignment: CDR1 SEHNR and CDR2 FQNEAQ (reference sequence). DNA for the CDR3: TGTGCCAGCAGCTTAGGACTAGCGGGGCCTTTGAACACCGGGGAGCTGTTTTTT. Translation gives CASSLGLAGPLNTGELFF.

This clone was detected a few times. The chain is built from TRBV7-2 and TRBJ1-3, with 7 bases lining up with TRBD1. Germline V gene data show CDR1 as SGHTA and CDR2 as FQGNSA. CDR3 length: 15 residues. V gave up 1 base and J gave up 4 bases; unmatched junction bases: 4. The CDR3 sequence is CASSLVGTEGNTIYF. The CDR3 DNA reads TGTGCCAGCAGCTTAGTGGGGACAGAAGGAAACACCATATATTTT. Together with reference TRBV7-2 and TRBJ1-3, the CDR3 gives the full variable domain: GAGVSQSPSNKVTEKGKDVELRCDPISGHTALYWYRQSLGQGLEFLIYFQGNSAPDKSGLPSDRFSAERTGGSVSTLTIQRTQQEDSAVYLCASSLVGTEGNTIYFGEGSWLTVV.

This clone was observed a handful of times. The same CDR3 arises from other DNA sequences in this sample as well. The CDR3 protein is CSARGETQYF. CDR3 sequence (DNA): TGCAGTGCTAGGGGGGAGACCCAGTACTTC. V and J are TRBV20-1 and TRBJ2-5; D unresolved. The CDR3 loop spans 10 amino acids. V was cut by 3 bases and J by 5 bases, with 4 bases left in between. The germline CDR1 and CDR2 sequences are DFQATT and SNEGSKA (reference sequence).

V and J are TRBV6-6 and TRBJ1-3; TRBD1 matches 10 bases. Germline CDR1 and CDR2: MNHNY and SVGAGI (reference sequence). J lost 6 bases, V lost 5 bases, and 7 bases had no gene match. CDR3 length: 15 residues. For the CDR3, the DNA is TGTGCCAGCAGTACCGCGACAGGGGGCTCAAACACCATATATTTT. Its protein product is CASSTATGGSNTIYF.

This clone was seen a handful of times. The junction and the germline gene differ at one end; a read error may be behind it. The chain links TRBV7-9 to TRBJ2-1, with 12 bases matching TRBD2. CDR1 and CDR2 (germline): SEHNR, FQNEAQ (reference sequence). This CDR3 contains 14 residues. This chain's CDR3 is CASSLELAGGPLIF. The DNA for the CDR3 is TGTGCCAGCAGCTTAGAACTAGCGGGGGGCCCCCTGATCTTC.

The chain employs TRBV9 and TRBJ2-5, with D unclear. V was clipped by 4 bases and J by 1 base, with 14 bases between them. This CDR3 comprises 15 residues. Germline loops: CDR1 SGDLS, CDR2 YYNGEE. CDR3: CASSLRPAPQETQYF. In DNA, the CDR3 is TGTGCCAGCAGCTTGAGACCTGCCCCCCAAGAGACCCAGTACTTC.

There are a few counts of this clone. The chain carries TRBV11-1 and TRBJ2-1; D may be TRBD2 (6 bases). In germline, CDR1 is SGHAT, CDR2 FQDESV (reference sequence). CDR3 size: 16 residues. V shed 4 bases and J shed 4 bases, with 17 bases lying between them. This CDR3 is CASSSPELAPYNEQFF. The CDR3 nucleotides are TGTGCCAGCAGCTCCCCGGAACTAGCCCCATACAATGAGCAGTTCTTC.